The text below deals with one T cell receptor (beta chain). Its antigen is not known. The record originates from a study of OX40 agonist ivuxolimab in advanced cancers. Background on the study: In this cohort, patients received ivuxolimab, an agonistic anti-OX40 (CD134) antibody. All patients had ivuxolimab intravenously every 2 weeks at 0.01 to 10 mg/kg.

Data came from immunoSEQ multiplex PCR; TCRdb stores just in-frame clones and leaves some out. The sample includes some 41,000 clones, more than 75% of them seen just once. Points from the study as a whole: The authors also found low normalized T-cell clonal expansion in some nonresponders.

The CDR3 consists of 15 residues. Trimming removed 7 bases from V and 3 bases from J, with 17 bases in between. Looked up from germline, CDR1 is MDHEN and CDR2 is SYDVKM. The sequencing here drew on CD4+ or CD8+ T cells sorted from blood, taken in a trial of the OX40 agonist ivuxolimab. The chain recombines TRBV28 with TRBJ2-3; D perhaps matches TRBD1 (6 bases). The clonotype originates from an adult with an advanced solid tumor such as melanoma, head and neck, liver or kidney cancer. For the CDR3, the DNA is TGTGCCAGCACCGATAGCAGGGGAACGACAGATACGCAGTATTTT. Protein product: CASTDSRGTTDTQYF.